The 18 T cell receptor beta chains listed next were all sequenced from one sample in a study of T-cell reconstitution after alpha-beta-depleted transplantation in children. TCRbeta library preparation incorporated unique molecular identifiers. TCRdb used MiXCR to reprocess the PCR reads, holding one entry per CDR3 protein. The profile shows 130,000 to 150,000 distinct CDR3 sequences, about 9% of them singletons. The material sequenced was PBMCs, mostly from graft donor cells, taken 180 days after TCRalphabeta/CD19-depleted stem cell transplant. The receptors derive from a female patient aged 2 to 10 who had a stem cell transplant for congenital amegakaryocytic thrombocytopenia, so the T cells may come from the graft donor.

The V gene is TRBV6-1, the J gene TRBJ2-7; 10 nucleotides match TRBD2. The V and J ends lost 6 bases and 5 bases, in that order; junction bases with no gene match: 7. CDR3 size: 14 residues. Germline values: CDR1 MNHNS, CDR2 SASEGT. The CDR3 DNA sequence: TGTGCCAGCAGACCCAGCGGGGGGGCCGACGAGCAGTACTTC. Residues: CASRPSGGADEQYF.

This clonotype was recorded a few times. This sequence joins TRBV28 and TRBJ1-5; 7 nucleotides align to TRBD1. J was trimmed by 4 bases and V by 7 bases; bases with no gene match: 10. The CDR3 loop spans 15 amino acids. Germline CDR1 is MDHEN and CDR2 is SYDVKM. The CDR3 nucleotides read TGTGCCAGCATTAGCTCTCGACAGGGAAATCAGCCCCAGCATTTT. It translates to CASISSRQGNQPQHF.

This clonotype was seen a handful of times. V usage is TRBV9 and J usage is TRBJ2-2; D unresolved. With 0 bases removed from V and 7 bases from J, the gap between germline ends came to 13 bases. The germline gives CDR1 SGDLS, CDR2 YYNGEE. The CDR3 is made up of 15 amino acids. The CDR3 sequence is CASSVAHIVNGELFF. CDR3 DNA: TGTGCCAGCAGCGTAGCCCACATAGTTAACGGGGAGCTGTTTTTT.

This clonotype came up many times. The rearrangement uses TRBV5-4 and TRBJ1-4; D is possibly TRBD1 (5 bases). Trimming left V 2 bases short and J 0 bases short, with 11 bases between. CDR1 and CDR2 (germline): SGHNT, YYREEE (reference sequence). This CDR3 has 16 amino acids. The CDR3 region is CASSLTGSATNEKLFF. In DNA, the CDR3 is TGTGCCAGCAGCTTAACAGGATCAGCAACTAATGAAAAACTGTTTTTT.

This clonotype has just a few counts. The chain carries TRBV18 and TRBJ1-2; D is unclear. This CDR3 comprises 18 residues. Trimming left V 1 base short and J 4 bases short, with 22 bases between. Germline CDR1 reads KGHSH; CDR2 reads LQKENI. CDR3: CASSPLAIESIGSYGYTF. The CDR3 DNA is TGTGCCAGCTCACCACTGGCAATCGAGTCTATTGGGTCCTATGGCTACACCTTC.

The CDR3 DNA sequence: TGTGCCAGCAGTGAAACAGGGGGGTCCTACGAGCAGTACTTC. This gives the protein CASSETGGSYEQYF. The chain employs TRBV2 and TRBJ2-7, with 8 nucleotides matching TRBD1. Germline V gene sequence: CDR1 SNHLY, CDR2 FYNNEI. The CDR3 is made up of 14 amino acids. V was pared by 2 bases and J by 1 base, with 1 base of the junction left unmatched.

Comment on this clonotype: A much larger clone differs from this one at a single base, so this may be a read error. This sequence joins TRBV5-1 and TRBJ2-4, with TRBD2 matching over 7 bases. The CDR3 loop spans 14 amino acids. CDR1 and CDR2 (germline): SGHRS, YFSETQ. The CDR3 coding sequence is TGCGCCAGCAGCTTTGGCCAGGGAGGGAACAGTCAGTACTTC. Its protein product is CASSFGQGGNSQYF.

V and J are TRBV4-2 and TRBJ1-2, with a tentative D call TRBD1 (5 bases). The length of the CDR3 is 16 residues. Germline loops: CDR1 LGHNA, CDR2 YNFKEQ. V shed 0 bases and J shed 6 bases, with 17 bases lying between them. In DNA form, the CDR3 reads TGTGCCAGCAGCCAAGATGCGGCCGGGACGGACAATGGCTACACCTTC. Its translation: CASSQDAAGTDNGYTF.

In this sample, this clonotype turned up many times. The chain has TRBV7-7 and TRBJ2-3; no clear D. V lost 3 bases and J 4 bases, leaving 11 bases between the germline ends. The CDR3 is made up of 14 amino acids. Germline CDR1 SSHAT, CDR2 FNYEAQ (reference sequence). This CDR3 reads CASSLGLASDTQYF. CDR3 nucleotides: TGTGCCAGCAGCTTGGGTTTGGCTTCAGATACGCAGTATTTT.

This clonotype was recorded at least ten times. This sequence joins TRBV20-1 and TRBJ2-7; the match to TRBD1 covers 10 bases. The ends lost 6 bases at V and 6 bases at J; junction bases unmatched: 14. The CDR3 has 15 amino acids. Germline CDR1 reads DFQATT; CDR2 reads SNEGSKA (reference sequence). CDR3 DNA: TGCAGTGCCATCCCCGACAGGGGGCGGGTGTCCGAGCAGTACTTC. Protein sequence: CSAIPDRGRVSEQYF.

This clonotype came up a few times. The chain recombines TRBV5-1 with TRBJ1-2; no clear D. The CDR3 consists of 13 residues. Germline V lookup: CDR1 SGHRS, CDR2 YFSETQ. Between the trimmed V and J ends, which lost 0 bases and 4 bases, there was a span of 7 bases. DNA for the CDR3: TGCGCCAGCAGCTTGGAGCCAGCCTATGGCTACACCTTC. This encodes CASSLEPAYGYTF. Full variable domain (remainder filled in from reference TRBV5-1 and TRBJ1-2): KAGVTQTPRYLIKTRGQQVTLSCSPISGHRSVSWYQQTPGQGLQFLFEYFSETQRNKGNFPGRFSGRQFSNSRSEMNVSTLELGDSALYLCASSLEPAYGYTFGSGTRLTVV.

The table lists this clonotype with many counts. The genes are TRBV20-1 and TRBJ2-7; TRBD2 agrees at 9 bases. This CDR3 has 16 amino acids. Germline lookup yields CDR1 DFQATT and CDR2 SNEGSKA (reference sequence). V dropped 1 base and J dropped 3; count of bases not matched to a gene: 10. CDR3: CSARAAGGPEGYEQYF. The CDR3 bases are TGCAGTGCTAGAGCAGCGGGAGGCCCGGAGGGCTACGAGCAGTACTTC.

Remarks on this clonotype: This sequence may be a read error, since a much larger clone differs from it by one base. The chain joins TRBV12-3 or TRBV12-4 to TRBJ1-2; no clear D gene. Between the trimmed V and J ends, which lost 5 bases and 2 bases, there was a span of 9 bases. This CDR3 region has 13 residues. CDR3 in amino acids: CASSTRPNYGYTF. As DNA, the CDR3 is TGTGCCAGCAGTACCCGACCGAACTATGGCTACACCTTC.

There are a few counts of this clonotype. CDR3 coding DNA: TGCGCCAGCAGCCAACCAGGGGGCCCCTACGAGCAGTACTTC. This translates into CASSQPGGPYEQYF. V gene TRBV5-1 combines with J gene TRBJ2-7, with TRBD1 matching 8 bases. V was pared by 4 bases and J by 2 bases, with 5 bases of the junction left unmatched. Per germline, CDR1 SGHRS and CDR2 YFSETQ. The CDR3 runs 14 residues.

This chain's CDR3 is CASSLTAALAKNIQYF. The DNA of the CDR3 is TGTGCCAGCAGCCTTACTGCCGCCCTAGCCAAAAACATTCAGTACTTC. The rearrangement links TRBV7-9 to TRBJ2-4, with unresolved D. Per germline, CDR1 SEHNR and CDR2 FQNEAQ (reference sequence). The CDR3 runs to 16 residues. V lost 5 bases and J lost 0, with 14 bases in between.

This clonotype was recorded at least ten times. This chain links TRBV20-1 with TRBJ2-7; the match to TRBD2 covers 12 bases. V lost 1 base, J lost 5 bases, and 6 bases stayed unmatched. Germline V gene lookup returns CDR1 DFQATT and CDR2 SNEGSKA (reference sequence). The CDR3 contains 15 residues. For the CDR3, the DNA is TGCAGTGCTAGAGTTCCTAGCGGGAGGGCTCACGAGCAGTACTTC. Residues: CSARVPSGRAHEQYF.

This clonotype was counted many times. The J gene is TRBJ1-3, the V gene TRBV12-3 or TRBV12-4; TRBD1 might be the D (6 bases). The CDR3 is made up of 15 amino acids. Trimming stripped 5 bases from V and 6 bases from J, with 17 bases between. In nucleotides, the CDR3 is TGTGCCAGCAGTCAGACGGGTCAGGGGCAAAACACCATATATTTT. Translated: CASSQTGQGQNTIYF.

This clonotype came up a few times. This chain uses TRBV20-1 with TRBJ2-2; 7 nucleotides agree with TRBD2. This CDR3 spans 13 amino acids. Germline V gives CDR1 DFQATT, CDR2 SNEGSKA (reference sequence). The V segment lost 3 bases and the J segment 7 bases; nucleotides outside the gene matches: 5. CDR3 DNA sequence: TGCAGTGCTAGGACTAGCATCGGCGGGGAGCTGTTTTTT. It encodes CSARTSIGGELFF.